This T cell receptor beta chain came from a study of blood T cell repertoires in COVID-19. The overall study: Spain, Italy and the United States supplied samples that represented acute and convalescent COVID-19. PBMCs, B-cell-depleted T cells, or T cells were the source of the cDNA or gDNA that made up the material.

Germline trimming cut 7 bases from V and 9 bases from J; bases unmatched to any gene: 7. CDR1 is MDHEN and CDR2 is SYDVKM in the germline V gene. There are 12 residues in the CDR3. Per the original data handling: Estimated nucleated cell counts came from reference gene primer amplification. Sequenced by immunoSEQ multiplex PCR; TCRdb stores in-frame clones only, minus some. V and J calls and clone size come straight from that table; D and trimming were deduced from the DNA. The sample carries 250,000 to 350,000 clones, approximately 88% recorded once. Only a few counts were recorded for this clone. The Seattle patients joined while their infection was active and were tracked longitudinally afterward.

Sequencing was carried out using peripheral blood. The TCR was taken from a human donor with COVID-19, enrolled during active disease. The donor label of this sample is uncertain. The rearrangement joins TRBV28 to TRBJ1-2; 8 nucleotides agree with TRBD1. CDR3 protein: CASITTGASYTF. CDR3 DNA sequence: TGTGCCAGCATTACGACAGGGGCAAGCTACACCTTC.